This T cell receptor beta chain appears in the sequencing data of a study of T cells after yellow fever vaccination. MiXCR, run by TCRdb on the 5' RACE reads, gives a single entry per CDR3 protein. The data contain 25,000 to 30,000 distinct CDR3 sequences, just under 6.5% of them singletons. This clonotype was detected many times. Trimming removed 3 bases at V and 1 base at J, with 12 bases between. The germline V gene has CDR1 LNHDA and CDR2 SQIVND (reference sequence). The CDR3 covers 15 residues. The specimen was PBMCs, either bulk or a sorted T-cell subset (CD4+, CD8+, memory, or dextramer-sorted; not recorded which), collected on the day of the yellow fever booster vaccination. The chain employs TRBV19 and TRBJ2-5; D is perhaps TRBD2 (5 bases). This receptor was identified in a man aged 30 to 39 who received the YFV17D yellow fever vaccine. CDR3 region: CASSIGLMVQETQYF. CDR3 sequence (DNA): TGTGCCAGTAGTATCGGACTCATGGTCCAAGAGACCCAGTACTTC.